These 32 T cell receptor beta chains share one sample of origin, sequenced in a study of T cell responses to AZD1222 COVID-19 vaccine. TCRdb keeps only in-frame clones here, not all; method: immunoSEQ multiplex PCR. In the table there are about 160,000 clones, roughly 94% of which are singletons. This sample comprised peripheral blood, obtained 28 days after the second AZD1222 dose. The receptor source for this set is an adult who received the AZD1222 COVID-19 vaccine.

This clone was recorded only once. The CDR3 region is CASSLGQAPEAFF. The CDR3 nucleotides read TGTGCCAGCAGTTTGGGGCAGGCCCCTGAAGCTTTCTTT. This chain uses TRBV12-3 or TRBV12-4 with TRBJ1-1; D possibly corresponds to TRBD1 (5 bases). There are 13 residues in the CDR3. V lost 3 bases to trimming and J lost 6 bases, with 11 bases between them.

The V call is TRBV18, the J call TRBJ2-1; 7 positions agree with TRBD2. V gave up 8 bases and J gave up 0 bases; unmatched junction bases: 4. This CDR3 contains 14 residues. CDR1 and CDR2 (germline): KGHSH, LQKENI. The CDR3 sequence: CASTRLASYNEQFF. The DNA of the CDR3 is TGTGCCAGCACTCGACTAGCCTCCTACAATGAGCAGTTCTTC. Full variable domain (rest looked up from reference TRBV18 and TRBJ2-1): NAGVMQNPRHLVRRRGQEARLRCSPMKGHSHVYWYRQLPEEGLKFMVYLQKENIIDESGMPKERFSAEFPKEGPSILRIQQVVRGDSAAYFCASTRLASYNEQFFGPGTRLTVL.

V usage is TRBV5-1 and J usage is TRBJ2-2; 16 bases fit TRBD2. With 4 bases clipped from V and 4 bases from J, the junction kept 4 bases outside the gene matches. CDR1 and CDR2 from the germline V gene are SGHRS and YFSETQ. The CDR3 spans 17 residues. CDR3 residues: CASSGTSGGALTGELFF. The CDR3 DNA is TGCGCCAGCAGCGGGACTAGCGGGGGGGCCCTCACCGGGGAGCTGTTTTTT. The whole variable domain, filled in from reference TRBV5-1 and TRBJ2-2, reads KAGVTQTPRYLIKTRGQQVTLSCSPISGHRSVSWYQQTPGQGLQFLFEYFSETQRNKGNFPGRFSGRQFSNSRSEMNVSTLELGDSALYLCASSGTSGGALTGELFFGEGSRLTVL.

The rearrangement joins TRBV27 to TRBJ1-6, with D possibly being TRBD1 (6 bases). CDR3 length equals 15 residues. Germline CDR1 MNHEY, CDR2 SMNVEV (reference sequence). Trimming took 5 bases from V and 7 from J, leaving 15 bases between them. The CDR3 sequence is CASSTEGGLNSPLHF. DNA of the CDR3: TGTGCCAGCAGTACCGAGGGGGGGCTAAATTCACCCCTCCACTTT.

The chain recombines TRBV14 with TRBJ1-1, with D possibly being TRBD1 (5 bases). CDR1 and CDR2 (germline): SGHDN, FVKESK. Trimming removed 3 bases at V and 2 bases at J, with 13 bases between. This CDR3 has 15 residues. The CDR3 loop reads CASSQGVGFNTEAFF. CDR3 nucleotides: TGTGCCAGCAGCCAGGGGGTCGGGTTTAACACTGAAGCTTTCTTT.

The chain uses TRBV14 and TRBJ2-7; the D gene is possibly TRBD2 (6 bases). The CDR3 contains 12 residues. The germline V and J ends were trimmed by 0 bases and 9 bases, with 9 bases remaining between them. Germline V gene lookup returns CDR1 SGHDN and CDR2 FVKESK. CDR3 bases: TGTGCCAGCAGCCAAGATCGGGGGACGCAGTACTTC. Its translation is CASSQDRGTQYF.

The V gene is TRBV5-1, the J gene TRBJ1-2; maybe TRBD1 (6 bases). CDR1 and CDR2 (germline): SGHRS, YFSETQ. V was pared by 3 bases and J by 8 bases, with 32 bases between. The CDR3 runs 19 residues. Written as DNA, the CDR3 is TGCGCCAGCAGCTCGCTAGACCCCCGGGTAGGAAACAGGGACCAAGGCTACACCTTC. Encoded protein: CASSSLDPRVGNRDQGYTF. Full variable domain (rest looked up from reference TRBV5-1 and TRBJ1-2): KAGVTQTPRYLIKTRGQQVTLSCSPISGHRSVSWYQQTPGQGLQFLFEYFSETQRNKGNFPGRFSGRQFSNSRSEMNVSTLELGDSALYLCASSSLDPRVGNRDQGYTFGSGTRLTVV.

The J gene is TRBJ1-2, the V gene TRBV6-5; D perhaps matches TRBD1 (5 bases). V lost 3 bases and J 6 bases, leaving 14 bases between the germline ends. Germline CDR1 and CDR2: MNHEY and SVGAGI. The CDR3 consists of 14 residues. This CDR3 is CASSYHQGGNGYTF. The CDR3 nucleotides read TGTGCCAGCAGTTATCACCAGGGAGGCAATGGCTACACCTTC.

This clone occurred once. Other nucleotide sequences in the sample specify the same CDR3. V and J are TRBV19 and TRBJ1-5, with 7 bases aligning to TRBD1. Trimming at V came to 3 bases and at J to 2 bases, leaving 1 base not matched to a gene. Germline CDR1 is LNHDA and CDR2 is SQIVND (reference sequence). This CDR3 has 14 amino acids. The CDR3 is CASSIQGGNQPQHF. DNA of the CDR3: TGTGCCAGTAGTATCCAGGGGGGCAATCAGCCCCAGCATTTT.

The V call is TRBV3-1 (or the pseudogene TRBV3-2), the J call TRBJ1-2; possible D gene TRBD1, 6 bases. This CDR3 has 19 amino acids. Trimming pared 2 bases from V and 8 bases from J, leaving 30 bases between. Looked up from germline, CDR1 is LGHDT and CDR2 is YNNKEL (reference sequence). Written as DNA, the CDR3 is TGTGCCAGCAGCCAAACCCCGTGGCAGGGGCCCCAGAGGATCCGGGGCTACACCTTC. As protein: CASSQTPWQGPQRIRGYTF.

This rearrangement joins TRBV18 to TRBJ2-7; the D gene could be TRBD1 or TRBD2 (5 bases each). This CDR3 contains 12 residues. Between the trimmed V and J ends, which lost 5 bases and 1 base, there was a span of 6 bases. Germline V gene lookup returns CDR1 KGHSH and CDR2 LQKENI. CDR3 residues: CASSGGSYEQYF. For the CDR3, the DNA is TGTGCCAGCTCAGGGGGTTCCTACGAGCAGTACTTC.

The DNA of the CDR3 is TGTGCCAGCAGCGTATGGGCAGAGGGTCAGCCCCAGCATTTT. The encoded protein is CASSVWAEGQPQHF. V is TRBV9 and J is TRBJ1-5; D is ambiguous. The V end lost 1 base, the J end lost 6 bases, and 11 bases lay between the germline ends. The CDR3 length is 14 residues. Germline-derived CDR1 and CDR2 are SGDLS and YYNGEE.

The DNA of the CDR3 is TGTGCCAGCAGTCTACACCCTCAGGGCGCCCTCCACTTT. Encoded protein: CASSLHPQGALHF. The chain couples TRBV12-3 or TRBV12-4 to TRBJ1-6; TRBD1 is a possible D gene (5 bases). V was shortened by 5 bases and J by 14 bases, with 16 bases between the two germline ends. This CDR3 region has 13 residues.

This sequence joins TRBV4-1 and TRBJ2-2; D not certain. V lost 1 base, J lost 0 bases, and 12 bases lay in between. The CDR3 consists of 17 residues. Germline CDR1 and CDR2: MGHRA and YSYEKL. The CDR3 spells CASSQGGPYSNTGELFF. The CDR3 nucleotides read TGCGCCAGCAGCCAAGGAGGTCCCTACTCGAACACCGGGGAGCTGTTTTTT.

This rearrangement joins TRBV5-1 to TRBJ1-2; 8 bases are shared with TRBD1. The CDR3 runs to 15 residues. Germline V gene sequence: CDR1 SGHRS, CDR2 YFSETQ. V was clipped by 4 bases and J by 2 bases; unmatched bases: 7. CDR3 in DNA: TGCGCCAGCAGCAACGGACAGGGTGGAAACTATGGCTACACCTTC. It encodes CASSNGQGGNYGYTF.

This clone was picked up one time. The rearrangement links TRBV5-1 to TRBJ1-2, with unresolved D. The CDR3 sequence is 15 residues long. V lost 1 base and J lost 4, with 14 bases in between. Germline V CDR1 and CDR2: SGHRS, YFSETQ. CDR3: CASSLNPRDPYGYTF. The CDR3 DNA reads as TGCGCCAGCAGCTTGAATCCCAGAGACCCCTATGGCTACACCTTC.

V usage is TRBV3-1 (or the pseudogene TRBV3-2) and J usage is TRBJ2-1; 8 bases align to TRBD2. The CDR3 is made up of 13 amino acids. Germline CDR1 is LGHDT and CDR2 is YNNKEL (reference sequence). J was trimmed by 12 bases and V by 3 bases; bases with no gene match: 7. CDR3 nucleotide sequence: TGTGCCAGCAGCCAGCAGGGCGCGGGGGGGCAGTTCTTC. Protein sequence: CASSQQGAGGQFF.

This chain connects TRBV19 to TRBJ1-2; 7 bases line up with TRBD1. The CDR3 consists of 15 residues. V lost 5 bases to trimming and J lost 5 bases; unmatched junction nucleotides: 11. CDR1 is LNHDA, CDR2 SQIVND, per germline (reference sequence). CDR3 sequence: CASSPLQGNWYGYTF. The CDR3 DNA follows: TGTGCCAGTAGTCCGCTACAGGGGAATTGGTATGGCTACACCTTC. Complete variable domain (other parts from reference TRBV19 and TRBJ1-2): DGGITQSPKYLFRKEGQNVTLSCEQNLNHDAMYWYRQDPGQGLRLIYYSQIVNDFQKGDIAEGYSVSREKKESFPLTVTSAQKNPTAFYLCASSPLQGNWYGYTFGSGTRLTVV.

The rearrangement links TRBV10-3 to TRBJ1-6, with D uncertain. Trimming cost V 0 bases and J 7 bases, with 13 bases left between them. Germline lookup yields CDR1 ENHRY and CDR2 SYGVKD. This CDR3 is built from 16 residues. CDR3 bases: TGTGCCATCAGTGAGTCTGATGGGGTCTCAAATTCACCCCTCCACTTT. This encodes CAISESDGVSNSPLHF.

The V and J genes are TRBV7-8 and TRBJ2-7; TRBD1 agrees at 10 bases. The junction had 3 bases not matched to a gene; V was cut back by 7 bases and J by 3 bases. Germline V gene sequence: CDR1 SGHVS, CDR2 FQNEAQ. The length of the CDR3 is 13 residues. CDR3 DNA sequence: TGTGCCAGCAAAAGGACAGGGGGCTACGAGCAGTACTTC. Translating it yields CASKRTGGYEQYF. The whole variable domain, remainder taken from reference TRBV7-8 and TRBJ2-7, is GAGVSQSPRYKVAKRGQDVALRCDPISGHVSLFWYQQALGQGPEFLTYFQNEAQLDKSGLPSDRFFAERPEGSVSTLKIQRTQQEDSAVYLCASKRTGGYEQYFGPGTRLTVT.

This chain links TRBV5-5 with TRBJ2-1, with D possibly being TRBD2 (7 bases). Germline V gives CDR1 SGHKS, CDR2 YYEKEE (reference sequence). This CDR3 is built from 15 residues. The ends were cut back, 3 bases at V and 8 bases at J, with 18 bases in the middle. CDR3 residues: CASSSRDMGGDEQFF. In nucleotides, the CDR3 is TGTGCCAGCAGCTCCCGGGACATGGGAGGGGATGAGCAGTTCTTC.

This chain joins TRBV9 and TRBJ2-1, with 8 bases that match TRBD2. The germline CDR1 and CDR2 sequences are SGDLS and YYNGEE. The CDR3 is 16 residues long. V lost 4 bases and J lost 8; bases outside the gene matches: 14. This chain's CDR3 is CASSPPSGRVMDEQFF. The CDR3 coding sequence is TGTGCCAGCAGCCCGCCTAGCGGGCGGGTTATGGATGAGCAGTTCTTC. Using reference TRBV9 and TRBJ2-1 for the parts outside the CDR3, the full variable domain is DSGVTQTPKHLITATGQRVTLRCSPRSGDLSVYWYQQSLDQGLQFLIQYYNGEERAKGNILERFSAQQFPDLHSELNLSSLELGDSALYFCASSPPSGRVMDEQFFGPGTRLTVL.

This clone showed up just once. The chain has TRBV6-6 and TRBJ1-1; 10 nucleotides match TRBD1. This CDR3 region has 15 residues. V dropped 6 bases and J dropped 0; count of bases not matched to a gene: 4. CDR1 and CDR2 (germline): MNHNY, SVGAGI (reference sequence). This CDR3 reads CASSRDRGVNTEAFF. In DNA form, the CDR3 reads TGTGCCAGCAGCCGGGACAGGGGAGTGAACACTGAAGCTTTCTTT.

The V call is TRBV5-1, the J call TRBJ2-5; TRBD2 agrees at 7 bases. The germline CDR1 and CDR2 sequences are SGHRS and YFSETQ. The CDR3 consists of 16 residues. The V gene end was trimmed by 4 bases and the J gene end by 5 bases; junction bases not matched to a gene: 14. The DNA of the CDR3 is TGCGCCAGCAGCCTGGACGGGCGGACTAGAATTGAGACCCAGTACTTC. Its protein is CASSLDGRTRIETQYF.

V and J are TRBV19 and TRBJ1-5; TRBD1 agrees at 7 bases. CDR1 LNHDA and CDR2 SQIVND come from the germline V gene (reference sequence). CDR3 length: 14 residues. V lost 5 bases, J lost 5 bases, and 6 bases stayed unmatched. The DNA of the CDR3 is TGTGCCAGTAGTCCCGGGACAGACTATCAGCCCCAGCATTTT. Its protein is CASSPGTDYQPQHF.

CDR3 sequence reads: CASSHPVGTSPNTEAFF. The CDR3 DNA reads as TGCGCCAGCAGTCATCCCGTCGGGACTAGCCCGAACACTGAAGCTTTCTTT. The chain combines TRBV23-1 with TRBJ1-1; maybe TRBD1 (5 bases). TRBV23-1 is marked as an open reading frame, function uncertain. The CDR3 loop spans 17 amino acids. The ends were cut back, 3 bases at V and 1 base at J, with 18 bases in the middle.

This clone was seen a handful of times. The V call is TRBV20-1, the J call TRBJ1-5, with D perhaps matching TRBD1 (5 bases). V was clipped by 3 bases and J by 5 bases, with 23 bases between them. CDR3 size: 17 residues. Germline V gives CDR1 DFQATT, CDR2 SNEGSKA (reference sequence). The DNA for the CDR3 is TGCAGTGCTAGTTCCAGCCAGGGAATCCCCCTATATCAGCCCCAGCATTTT. Its translation: CSASSSQGIPLYQPQHF.

The V call is TRBV18, the J call TRBJ1-1; D gene ambiguous. In germline, CDR1 is KGHSH, CDR2 LQKENI. There are 13 residues in the CDR3. Trimming took off 0 bases at V and 8 bases at J, with 10 bases between the two ends. The CDR3 loop is CASSPPEAEEAFF. CDR3 nucleotides: TGTGCCAGCTCACCACCTGAGGCAGAAGAAGCTTTCTTT. The whole variable domain, filled in from reference TRBV18 and TRBJ1-1, reads NAGVMQNPRHLVRRRGQEARLRCSPMKGHSHVYWYRQLPEEGLKFMVYLQKENIIDESGMPKERFSAEFPKEGPSILRIQQVVRGDSAAYFCASSPPEAEEAFFGQGTRLTVV.

This clone came up once. CDR3 nucleotides: TGTGCCAGCAGCTCAGCCGGGACAGGGAGAGAAAAACTGTTTTTT. Translated, it gives CASSSAGTGREKLFF. This sequence joins TRBV5-6 and TRBJ1-4, with TRBD1 matching over 9 bases. The CDR3 loop spans 15 amino acids. Germline lookup yields CDR1 SGHDT and CDR2 YYEEEE. V dropped 3 bases and J dropped 8; count of bases not matched to a gene: 8.

The chain carries TRBV19 and TRBJ1-4, with D possibly TRBD1 on 5 matching bases. Trimming took 8 bases from V and 8 from J, leaving 15 bases between them. The CDR3 has 13 residues. Germline values: CDR1 LNHDA, CDR2 SQIVND (reference sequence). In nucleotides, the CDR3 is TGTGCCAGTTCCCAGGGAGGGCGGGAAAAACTGTTTTTT. Residues: CASSQGGREKLFF.

The chain links TRBV9 to TRBJ2-7; 9 bases map to TRBD1. Trimming cost V 0 bases and J 3 bases; bases outside gene matches: 4. CDR1 is SGDLS, CDR2 YYNGEE, per germline. CDR3 length equals 15 residues. The CDR3 sequence is CASSVGGTGIYEQYF. CDR3 nucleotides: TGTGCCAGCAGCGTAGGGGGGACAGGGATCTACGAGCAGTACTTC. Full variable domain (remainder filled in from reference TRBV9 and TRBJ2-7): DSGVTQTPKHLITATGQRVTLRCSPRSGDLSVYWYQQSLDQGLQFLIQYYNGEERAKGNILERFSAQQFPDLHSELNLSSLELGDSALYFCASSVGGTGIYEQYFGPGTRLTVT.

The genes are TRBV5-5 and TRBJ1-1; no reliable D call. V was trimmed by 6 bases and J by 0 bases, leaving 18 bases between them. The germline CDR1 and CDR2 sequences are SGHKS and YYEKEE (reference sequence). This CDR3 is built from 16 residues. The CDR3 reads CASTASGPPMNTEAFF. DNA of the CDR3: TGTGCCAGCACCGCTAGTGGCCCCCCGATGAACACTGAAGCTTTCTTT.